This entry lists 22 T cell receptor beta chains sequenced from one sample in a study of shared clonotypes between healthy human individuals. Here immunoSEQ multiplex PCR was the method, and the copy in TCRdb shows in-frame clones only, minus some. The sample includes nearly 1,000,000 clones, less than 85% of them seen just once. Sequencing used memory CD4+ T cells sorted from blood. Subset noted: CD45RA-negative fraction. The source is a man younger than 35 in good health.

The chain employs TRBV6-5 and TRBJ2-7; D might be TRBD2 (5 bases). The CDR3 runs to 11 residues. The ends were cut back, 6 bases at V and 6 bases at J, with 9 bases in the middle. Looked up from germline, CDR1 is MNHEY and CDR2 is SVGAGI. CDR3 coding DNA: TGTGCCAGCAGGAGGGAGAGCGAGCAGTACTTC. This translates into CASRRESEQYF.

The CDR3 coding sequence is TGTGCCAGCTCACCGATAACTAGCTTGGCGAGGGAGACCCAGTACTTC. Translating gives CASSPITSLARETQYF. V and J are TRBV18 and TRBJ2-5, with D possibly matching TRBD2 (6 bases). Trimming removed 3 bases at V and 5 bases at J, with 19 bases between. CDR1 KGHSH and CDR2 LQKENI come from the germline V gene. The length of the CDR3 is 16 residues.

The J gene is TRBJ2-7, the V gene TRBV28; 12 bases line up with TRBD1. There are 15 residues in the CDR3. Trimming took 5 bases from V and 3 from J; bases not matched to a gene: 5. CDR1 is MDHEN, CDR2 SYDVKM, per germline. CDR3 DNA: TGTGCCAGCAGTCCGGGGGACAGGGGGCACTACGAGCAGTACTTC. It is translated as CASSPGDRGHYEQYF.

The V call is TRBV28, the J call TRBJ2-7; TRBD1 matches at 9 bases. After removal of 7 bases from V and 6 bases from J, the junction contained 10 bases not matched to a gene. The length of the CDR3 is 14 residues. The germline V gene encodes CDR1 MDHEN and CDR2 SYDVKM. The CDR3: CASIPGGQGFEQYF. CDR3 bases: TGTGCCAGCATCCCTGGTGGACAGGGGTTCGAGCAGTACTTC.

This chain connects TRBV27 to TRBJ2-3, with 8 bases aligning to TRBD2. Germline V gene lookup returns CDR1 MNHEY and CDR2 SMNVEV (reference sequence). V dropped 2 bases and J dropped 3; count of bases not matched to a gene: 7. The CDR3 runs to 16 residues. The CDR3 loop reads CASSLRGLAGTDTQYF. CDR3 DNA: TGTGCCAGCAGTTTACGCGGACTAGCCGGAACAGATACGCAGTATTTT.

The chain is built from TRBV11-2 and TRBJ1-5; perhaps TRBD1 as D (5 bases). V was clipped by 1 base and J by 3 bases, with 7 bases between them. The CDR3 covers 14 residues. Germline CDR1 reads SGHAT; CDR2 reads FQNNGV. CDR3 sequence (DNA): TGTGCCAGCAGCTTAGGGGGGACCAATCAGCCCCAGCATTTT. Translating gives CASSLGGTNQPQHF.

The chain combines TRBV29-1 with TRBJ1-1; tentatively, D is TRBD1 (5 bases). CDR1 is SQVTM, CDR2 ANQGSEA, per germline. V was clipped by 2 bases and J by 2 bases, with 12 bases between them. This CDR3 region has 14 residues. The CDR3 loop is CSVELRGLNTEAFF. For the CDR3, the DNA is TGCAGCGTTGAACTAAGGGGTTTAAACACTGAAGCTTTCTTT.

V usage is TRBV2 and J usage is TRBJ2-1; 9 bases line up with TRBD2. Germline CDR1 SNHLY, CDR2 FYNNEI. With 4 bases clipped from V and 9 bases from J, the junction kept 10 bases outside the gene matches. CDR3 length: 15 amino acids. The CDR3 nucleotides read TGTGCCAGCAGTGGGACTAGCGTAAAGGGGCTTGAGCAGTTCTTC. Amino acid sequence: CASSGTSVKGLEQFF.

Regarding this clone: The sample contains more than one DNA sequence encoding this CDR3. This chain uses TRBV11-2 with TRBJ2-3, with 8 bases lining up with TRBD2. Germline-derived CDR1 and CDR2 are SGHAT and FQNNGV. The V and J ends lost 1 base and 2 bases, in that order; junction bases with no gene match: 2. The CDR3 has 15 residues. The CDR3 bases are TGTGCCAGCAGCTTAGTGCGGGGGGCCACAGATACGCAGTATTTT. Amino acids: CASSLVRGATDTQYF.

On this clone itself: An end of the junction differs from the germline gene, which may be a read error. The chain employs TRBV30 and TRBJ1-1, with TRBD1 matching over 7 bases. Germline V gene data show CDR1 as GTSNPN and CDR2 as SVGIG (reference sequence). The CDR3 runs to 13 residues. CDR3 in DNA: TGTGCCGGGAGGGACAGCCCGAACACTGAAGCTTTCTTT. Translation: CAGRDSPNTEAFF.

This clone came up many times. The chain joins TRBV6-1 to TRBJ1-2; D is perhaps TRBD1 (6 bases). CDR1 is MNHNS and CDR2 is SASEGT in the germline V gene. This CDR3 contains 14 residues. Trimming pared 4 bases from V and 4 bases from J, leaving 13 bases between. DNA of the CDR3: TGTGCCAGCAGTGCGCCGACAGGCCTCTATGGCTACACCTTC. Translation gives CASSAPTGLYGYTF.

The gene calls are TRBV7-2 and TRBJ2-3; D might be TRBD1 or TRBD2, each matching 5 bases. Germline-derived CDR1 and CDR2 are SGHTA and FQGNSA. This CDR3 comprises 14 residues. The V end was cut by 2 bases, the J end by 5 bases, with 11 bases between. The CDR3 DNA follows: TGTGCCAGCAGCTTACAAACGGGACGAGATACGCAGTATTTT. Translating it yields CASSLQTGRDTQYF.

This clone occurred a few times. J is TRBJ1-1 and V is TRBV7-2, with D unclear. Looked up from germline, CDR1 is SGHTA and CDR2 is FQGNSA. Trimming left V 5 bases short and J 1 base short, with 8 bases between. This CDR3 comprises 13 residues. The CDR3 is CASSLYQNTEAFF. CDR3 bases: TGTGCCAGCAGCCTATACCAGAACACTGAAGCTTTCTTT.

The chain links TRBV6-5 to TRBJ2-3; 8 nucleotides match TRBD2. CDR1 and CDR2 (germline): MNHEY, SVGAGI. The CDR3 covers 15 residues. Germline trimming cut 7 bases from V and 2 bases from J; bases unmatched to any gene: 8. The CDR3 protein is CASKLIAGSTDTQYF. Written as DNA, the CDR3 is TGTGCCAGCAAATTGATAGCGGGATCCACAGATACGCAGTATTTT.

This clone occurred once. Other DNA sequences in the sample encode the same CDR3. The chain links TRBV7-2 to TRBJ2-7; TRBD2 might be the D (6 bases). Germline CDR1 is SGHTA and CDR2 is FQGNSA. V was trimmed by 4 bases and J by 2 bases, leaving 12 bases between them. The CDR3 is made up of 14 amino acids. CDR3 in DNA: TGTGCCAGCAGCTGGGGTCCGGGAGCCTACGAGCAGTACTTC. Translating gives CASSWGPGAYEQYF.

The chain recombines TRBV11-2 with TRBJ2-1; 12 positions match TRBD2. V lost 4 bases and J lost 2; bases outside the gene matches: 6. Germline assignment: CDR1 SGHAT and CDR2 FQNNGV. CDR3 length: 17 residues. DNA for the CDR3: TGTGCCAGCAGCTCCCTTCGACTAGCGGGGGCCTACAATGAGCAGTTCTTC. As protein: CASSSLRLAGAYNEQFF.

Only a few counts were recorded for this clone. This sequence joins TRBV5-4 and TRBJ2-7; possibly TRBD1 for D (6 bases). The CDR3 length is 16 residues. In germline, CDR1 is SGHNT, CDR2 YYREEE (reference sequence). The V gene lost 0 bases and the J gene lost 4 bases, with 17 bases spanning the gap. CDR3 region: CASSLGPTGSQYEQYF. Written as DNA, the CDR3 is TGTGCCAGCAGCTTGGGGCCGACAGGAAGTCAATACGAGCAGTACTTC.

To note about this clone: Other DNA variants within this sample encode the same CDR3. The rearrangement uses TRBV5-1 and TRBJ2-3; D unclear. The CDR3 length is 15 residues. Germline loops: CDR1 SGHRS, CDR2 YFSETQ. V was trimmed by 0 bases and J by 0 bases, leaving 8 bases between them. The CDR3 loop is CASSLGQASTDTQYF. CDR3 bases: TGCGCCAGCAGCTTGGGCCAGGCGAGCACAGATACGCAGTATTTT. Full variable domain (missing parts from reference TRBV5-1 and TRBJ2-3): KAGVTQTPRYLIKTRGQQVTLSCSPISGHRSVSWYQQTPGQGLQFLFEYFSETQRNKGNFPGRFSGRQFSNSRSEMNVSTLELGDSALYLCASSLGQASTDTQYFGPGTRLTVL.

Regarding this clone: The sample has other DNA sequences that encode this CDR3 too. The J gene is TRBJ2-2, the V gene TRBV5-1, with a tentative D call TRBD1 (5 bases). V dropped 5 bases and J dropped 5 bases, with 10 bases sitting between them. Germline CDR1 SGHRS, CDR2 YFSETQ. This CDR3 is built from 13 residues. In DNA form, the CDR3 reads TGCGCCAGCAGTCCAGGGCTGACCGGGGAGCTGTTTTTT. Encoded protein: CASSPGLTGELFF.

V gene TRBV7-2 combines with J gene TRBJ2-3; D remains unclear. V lost 5 bases to trimming and J lost 0 bases, with 6 bases between them. Germline CDR1 and CDR2: SGHTA and FQGNSA. The CDR3 totals 13 residues. The CDR3 DNA reads as TGTGCCAGCAGCCGCCCTAGCACAGATACGCAGTATTTT. As protein: CASSRPSTDTQYF. Filled out from reference TRBV7-2 and TRBJ2-3, the complete variable domain reads GAGVSQSPSNKVTEKGKDVELRCDPISGHTALYWYRQSLGQGLEFLIYFQGNSAPDKSGLPSDRFSAERTGGSVSTLTIQRTQQEDSAVYLCASSRPSTDTQYFGPGTRLTVL.

The chain links TRBV2 to TRBJ2-7; 7 nucleotides agree with TRBD1. Unmatched junction bases numbered 9, after V lost 4 bases and J lost 0 bases. This CDR3 has 16 amino acids. The germline CDR1 and CDR2 sequences are SNHLY and FYNNEI. The CDR3 DNA reads as TGTGCCAGCAGTGCCCGTAGGACAGGAATCTCCTACGAGCAGTACTTC. Its protein product is CASSARRTGISYEQYF. Together with reference TRBV2 and TRBJ2-7, the CDR3 gives the full variable domain: EPEVTQTPSHQVTQMGQEVILRCVPISNHLYFYWYRQILGQKVEFLVSFYNNEISEKSEIFDDQFSVERPDGSNFTLKIRSTKLEDSAMYFCASSARRTGISYEQYFGPGTRLTVT.

The chain combines TRBV6-5 with TRBJ1-3; D ambiguous. V was pared by 6 bases and J by 2 bases, with 14 bases between. This CDR3 spans 15 amino acids. Germline assignment: CDR1 MNHEY and CDR2 SVGAGI. The CDR3 DNA is TGTGCCAGCAGGCCCGGTGCCAACACTGGAAACACCATATATTTT. Amino acid sequence: CASRPGANTGNTIYF.